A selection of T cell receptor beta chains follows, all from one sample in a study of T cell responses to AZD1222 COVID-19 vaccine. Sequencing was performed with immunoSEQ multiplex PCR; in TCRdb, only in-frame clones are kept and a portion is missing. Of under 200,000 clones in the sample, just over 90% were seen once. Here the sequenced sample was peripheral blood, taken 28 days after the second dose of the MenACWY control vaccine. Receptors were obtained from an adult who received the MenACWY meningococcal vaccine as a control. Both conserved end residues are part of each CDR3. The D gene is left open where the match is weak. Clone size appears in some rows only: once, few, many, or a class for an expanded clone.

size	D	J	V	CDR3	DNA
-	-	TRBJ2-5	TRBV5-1	CASSLGVVHETQYF	TGCGCCAGCAGCTTGGGAGTGGTCCATGAGACCCAGTACTTC
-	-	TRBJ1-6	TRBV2	CASSPGVSPLHF	TGTGCCAGCAGTCCAGGGGTTTCACCCCTCCACTTT
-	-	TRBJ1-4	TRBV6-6	CASRLLGRSEKLFF	TGTGCCAGCAGGTTGTTGGGGCGTAGTGAAAAACTGTTTTTT
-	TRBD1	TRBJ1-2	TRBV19	CASRRDREGYTF	TGTGCCAGTAGAAGGGACAGGGAGGGCTACACCTTC
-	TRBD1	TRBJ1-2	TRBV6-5	CASMTDRGANYGYTF	TGTGCCAGCATGACTGACAGGGGAGCTAACTATGGCTACACCTTC
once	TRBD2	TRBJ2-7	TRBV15	CATSRVTSGRYEQYF	TGTGCCACCAGCAGAGTGACTAGCGGGAGATACGAGCAGTACTTC
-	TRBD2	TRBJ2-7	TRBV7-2	CASSSTSGRANEQYF	TGTGCCAGCAGCTCGACTAGCGGGAGGGCCAACGAGCAGTACTTC
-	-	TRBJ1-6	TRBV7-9	CASSLGRLSNSPLHF	TGTGCCAGCAGCTTAGGGAGACTGTCAAATTCACCCCTCCACTTT
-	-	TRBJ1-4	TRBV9	CASSVEQDEKLFF	TGTGCCAGCAGCGTAGAACAGGATGAAAAACTGTTTTTT
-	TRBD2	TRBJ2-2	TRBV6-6	CASSYTSGITGELFF	TGTGCCAGCAGTTACACTAGCGGGATTACCGGGGAGCTGTTTTTT
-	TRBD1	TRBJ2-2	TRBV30	CAWSGRQGARSGELFF	TGTGCCTGGAGTGGGAGGCAGGGGGCGCGGTCCGGGGAGCTGTTTTTT
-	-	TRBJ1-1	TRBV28	CASRVNRALNTEAFF	TGTGCCAGCAGAGTGAACAGGGCCCTTAACACTGAAGCTTTCTTT
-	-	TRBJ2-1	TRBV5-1	CASSALLATEQFF	TGCGCCAGCAGTGCCCTCCTAGCTACTGAGCAGTTCTTC
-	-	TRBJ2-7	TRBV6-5	CASTGSSYEQYF	TGTGCCAGCACGGGCTCCTCCTACGAGCAGTACTTC
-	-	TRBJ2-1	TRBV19	CASSARDFHFNEQFF	TGTGCCAGTAGTGCCCGGGACTTCCACTTTAATGAGCAGTTCTTC
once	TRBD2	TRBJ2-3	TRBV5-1	CASRLAGGTDTQYF	TGCGCCAGCAGATTAGCGGGAGGCACAGATACGCAGTATTTT
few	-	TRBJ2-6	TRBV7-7	CASSPPGGAGANVLTF	TGTGCCAGCAGCCCCCCCGGAGGGGCTGGGGCCAACGTCCTGACTTTC
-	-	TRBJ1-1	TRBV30	CAWSTLSTEAFF	TGTGCCTGGAGTACGCTGAGCACTGAAGCTTTCTTT
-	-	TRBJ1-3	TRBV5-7	CASSFGQDTIYF	TGTGCCAGCAGCTTTGGGCAGGACACCATATATTTT
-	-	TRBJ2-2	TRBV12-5	CASGLWAGELFF	TGTGCTAGTGGTTTGTGGGCCGGGGAGCTGTTTTTT
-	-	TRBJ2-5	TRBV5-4	CASSPRAQETQYF	TGTGCCAGCAGCCCCAGGGCCCAAGAGACCCAGTACTTC
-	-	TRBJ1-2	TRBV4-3	CASSQGGTYGYTF	TGCGCCAGCAGCCAAGGAGGTACCTATGGCTACACCTTC
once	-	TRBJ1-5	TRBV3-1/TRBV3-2	CASSQDPGGDQPQHF	TGTGCCAGCAGCCAAGATCCGGGGGGAGATCAGCCCCAGCATTTT
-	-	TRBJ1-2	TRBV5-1	CASSLLQGNYGYTF	TGCGCCAGCAGCCTACTACAGGGTAACTATGGCTACACCTTC
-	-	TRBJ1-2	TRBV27	CASSNGPNYGYTF	TGTGCCAGCAGCAACGGACCGAACTATGGCTACACCTTC
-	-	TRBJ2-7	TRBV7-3	CASSPMRGERGEQYF	TGTGCCAGCAGCCCAATGCGAGGGGAAAGGGGCGAGCAGTACTTC
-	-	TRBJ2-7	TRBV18	CASSPSGISKYEQYF	TGTGCCAGCTCACCGTCCGGGATATCAAAATACGAGCAGTACTTC
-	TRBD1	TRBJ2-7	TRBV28	CASIGTGGVGYEQYF	TGTGCCAGCATCGGGACAGGGGGGGTCGGCTACGAGCAGTACTTC
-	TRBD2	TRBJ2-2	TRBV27	CASSLLRGGAELFF	TGTGCCAGCAGTTTATTGCGGGGGGGGGCGGAGCTGTTTTTT
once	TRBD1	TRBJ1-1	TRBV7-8	CASSLGTGRTNTEAFF	TGTGCCAGCAGCCTAGGGACAGGGCGAACTAACACTGAAGCTTTCTTT
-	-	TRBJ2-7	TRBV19	CASSIKGRQYEQYF	TGTGCCAGTAGTATAAAAGGCCGCCAGTACGAGCAGTACTTC
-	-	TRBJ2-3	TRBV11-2	CASEVGADTQYF	TGTGCCAGCGAAGTGGGGGCAGATACGCAGTATTTT
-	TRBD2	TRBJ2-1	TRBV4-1	CASRIAGELYNEQFF	TGCGCCAGCAGGATAGCGGGAGAGCTCTACAATGAGCAGTTCTTC
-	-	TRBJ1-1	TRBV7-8	CASSLKGDTEAFF	TGTGCCAGCAGCTTAAAAGGGGACACTGAAGCTTTCTTT
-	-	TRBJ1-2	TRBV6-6	CASSFSTNYGYTF	TGTGCCAGCAGCTTCAGCACTAACTATGGCTACACCTTC
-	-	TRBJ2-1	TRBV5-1	CASRGGNEQFF	TGCGCCAGCCGTGGGGGAAATGAGCAGTTCTTC
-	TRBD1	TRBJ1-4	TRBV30	CAWSGQGTEKLFF	TGTGCCTGGAGCGGACAGGGCACCGAAAAACTGTTTTTT
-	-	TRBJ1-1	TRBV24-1	CATREGTGGGTEAFF	TGTGCCACCAGAGAAGGTACCGGGGGAGGCACTGAAGCTTTCTTT
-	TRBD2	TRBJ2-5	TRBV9	CASSVVAGGFGETQYF	TGTGCCAGCAGCGTAGTAGCGGGAGGGTTCGGAGAGACCCAGTACTTC
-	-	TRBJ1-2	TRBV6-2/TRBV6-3	CASSDPGGLAGYTF	TGTGCCAGCAGTGACCCGGGGGGACTCGCTGGCTACACCTTC